These 9 T cell receptor beta chains originate from one sample sequenced in a study of blood T cell repertoires in COVID-19. Assay used: immunoSEQ multiplex PCR; TCRdb lists only in-frame clones, some missing. Of around 400,000 clones listed, about 90% are singletons. Sequenced material: peripheral blood. These receptors were obtained from a man aged 35 to 55 with acute or convalescent COVID-19.

V usage is TRBV9 and J usage is TRBJ2-2; perhaps TRBD1 as D (6 bases). V lost 0 bases, J lost 1 base, and 10 bases lay in between. The CDR3 is made up of 16 amino acids. Germline loops: CDR1 SGDLS, CDR2 YYNGEE. CDR3 coding DNA: TGTGCCAGCAGCGTAGGGACAGACGAGAACACCGGGGAGCTGTTTTTT. Its translation is CASSVGTDENTGELFF.

V is TRBV4-3 and J is TRBJ1-6, with 12 bases matching TRBD1. CDR1 is LGHNA, CDR2 YSLEER, per germline. The CDR3 extends over 18 amino acids. Trimming cost V 1 base and J 11 bases; bases outside gene matches: 12. This CDR3 is CASSQVRGQGALRTPLHF. CDR3 bases: TGCGCCAGCAGCCAAGTAAGGGGACAGGGGGCTTTGAGGACACCCCTCCACTTT.

The V and J genes are TRBV9 and TRBJ1-1; D not resolved. This CDR3 has 14 residues. The germline V gene encodes CDR1 SGDLS and CDR2 YYNGEE. The V gene lost 3 bases and the J gene lost 4 bases, with 13 bases spanning the gap. The CDR3, as DNA: TGTGCCAGCAGCGCCGACGGGAGGAGCACTGAAGCTTTCTTT. Translation gives CASSADGRSTEAFF.

The chain uses TRBV19 and TRBJ1-1; TRBD1 matches 7 bases. CDR1 and CDR2 from the germline V gene are LNHDA and SQIVND (reference sequence). The CDR3 sequence is 13 residues long. J lost 6 bases, V lost 7 bases, and 8 bases had no gene match. For the CDR3, the DNA is TGTGCCAGTACTGACTACAGGGGAGCTGAAGCTTTCTTT. This sequence encodes CASTDYRGAEAFF.

The chain employs TRBV5-6 and TRBJ2-3; D ambiguous. Trimming shortened V by 2 bases and J by 7 bases, and 11 bases separated the two germline ends. This CDR3 spans 13 amino acids. The germline V gene has CDR1 SGHDT and CDR2 YYEEEE. CDR3 in DNA: TGTGCCAGCAGCTTCTCCGGTCCATATACGCAGTATTTT. It specifies CASSFSGPYTQYF.

In its sample, this clone was seen a few times. The chain joins TRBV19 to TRBJ2-3; 11 positions agree with TRBD2. V was clipped by 5 bases and J by 4 bases; unmatched bases: 8. The germline V gene encodes CDR1 LNHDA and CDR2 SQIVND (reference sequence). The CDR3 length is 16 residues. CDR3 coding DNA: TGTGCCAGTAGTTACACTAGCGGGGGTTTTCCAGATACGCAGTATTTT. Protein product: CASSYTSGGFPDTQYF.

The chain joins TRBV7-9 to TRBJ1-1; possibly TRBD1 for D (6 bases). From germline, CDR1 is SEHNR and CDR2 FQNEAQ (reference sequence). V lost 5 bases and J lost 1, with 11 bases in between. The CDR3 is 14 residues long. CDR3 protein: CASSAKTGNTEAFF. Here the CDR3 DNA reads TGTGCCAGCAGCGCTAAGACAGGGAACACTGAAGCTTTCTTT.

The V and J genes are TRBV28 and TRBJ1-5; TRBD1 matches at 7 bases. CDR1 and CDR2 from the germline V gene are MDHEN and SYDVKM. The V segment lost 6 bases and the J segment 3 bases; nucleotides outside the gene matches: 5. There are 14 residues in the CDR3. The CDR3 region is CASSQGQSNQPQHF. The CDR3 coding sequence is TGTGCCAGCAGCCAGGGACAGTCCAATCAGCCCCAGCATTTT.

The DNA of the CDR3 is TGTGCCAGTAGTGCCAAATACAGGGCCGACTATGGCTACACCTTC. Protein product: CASSAKYRADYGYTF. The V and J genes are TRBV19 and TRBJ1-2; tentatively, D is TRBD1 (6 bases). V shed 5 bases and J shed 3 bases, with 16 bases lying between them. The CDR3 is 15 amino acids. The V gene's germline CDR1 is LNHDA and CDR2 SQIVND (reference sequence).